The present entry profiles one TCR beta chain with its context. TCRdb's table, derived via immunoSEQ multiplex PCR, lists solely in-frame clones and lacks some. The sample includes around 220,000 clones, roughly 84% seen only once; the top ten take 4%. Germline assignment: CDR1 SGHDT and CDR2 YYEEEE. V was trimmed by 5 bases and J by 6 bases, leaving 14 bases between them. The CDR3 length is 13 residues. This sample was taken from a study of blood T cell repertoires in COVID-19. In the study overall: Sites across the United States, Italy and Spain contributed samples from acute and convalescent COVID-19.

The receptor comes from a woman in her thirties or forties with active or convalescent COVID-19. The chain employs TRBV5-6 and TRBJ1-1; TRBD1 is a possible D gene (5 bases). The sequenced sample was peripheral blood. CDR3 nucleotide sequence: TGTGCCAGCAGATCCTTCTCAGGGTCTGAAGCTTTCTTT. Its translation is CASRSFSGSEAFF.